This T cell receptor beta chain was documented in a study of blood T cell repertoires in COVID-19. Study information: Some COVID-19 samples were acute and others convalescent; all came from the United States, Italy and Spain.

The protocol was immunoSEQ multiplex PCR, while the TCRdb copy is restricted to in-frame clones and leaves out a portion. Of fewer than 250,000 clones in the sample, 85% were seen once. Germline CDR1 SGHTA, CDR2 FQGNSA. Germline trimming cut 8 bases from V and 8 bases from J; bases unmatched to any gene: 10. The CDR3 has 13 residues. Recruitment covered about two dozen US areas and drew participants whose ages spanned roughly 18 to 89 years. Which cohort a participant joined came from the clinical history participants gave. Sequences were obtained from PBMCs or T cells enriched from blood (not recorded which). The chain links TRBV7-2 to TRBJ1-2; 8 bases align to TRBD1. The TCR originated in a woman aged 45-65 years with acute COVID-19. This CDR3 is CASPQAGGRGYTF. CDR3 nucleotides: TGTGCCAGCCCCCAGGCAGGGGGCAGAGGCTACACCTTC. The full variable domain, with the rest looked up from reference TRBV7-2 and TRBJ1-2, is GAGVSQSPSNKVTEKGKDVELRCDPISGHTALYWYRQSLGQGLEFLIYFQGNSAPDKSGLPSDRFSAERTGGSVSTLTIQRTQQEDSAVYLCASPQAGGRGYTFGSGTRLTVV.